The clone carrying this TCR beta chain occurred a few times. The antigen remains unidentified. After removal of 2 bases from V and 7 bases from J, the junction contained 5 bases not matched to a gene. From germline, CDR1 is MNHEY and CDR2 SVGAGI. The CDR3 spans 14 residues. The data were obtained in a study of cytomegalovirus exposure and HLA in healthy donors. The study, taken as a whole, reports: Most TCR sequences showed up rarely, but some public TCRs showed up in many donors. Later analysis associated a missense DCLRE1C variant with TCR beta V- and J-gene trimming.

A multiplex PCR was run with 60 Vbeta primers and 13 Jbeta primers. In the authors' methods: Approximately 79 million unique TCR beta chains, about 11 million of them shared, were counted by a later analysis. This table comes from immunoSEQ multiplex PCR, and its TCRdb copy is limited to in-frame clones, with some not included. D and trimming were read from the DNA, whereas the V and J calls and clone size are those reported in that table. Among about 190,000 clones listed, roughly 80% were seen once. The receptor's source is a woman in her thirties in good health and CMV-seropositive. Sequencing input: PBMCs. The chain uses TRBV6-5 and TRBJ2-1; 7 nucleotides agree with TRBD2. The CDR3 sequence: CASSYVGGRNEQFF. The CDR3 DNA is TGTGCCAGCAGTTACGTGGGAGGGCGTAATGAGCAGTTCTTC.